This entry lists 5 T cell receptor beta chains sequenced from one sample in a study of Ad26.COV2.S vaccination and SARS-CoV-2 variants. The treatment: approximately 18 received Ad26.COV2.S at low or high dose, single or two shots; about 5 received placebo; per-sample allocation not given. Sampling was done on day 63 after the first vaccine or placebo injection. Using immunoSEQ multiplex PCR, the repertoire was profiled, and TCRdb retains in-frame clones only, with some absent. Altogether hundreds of thousands of clones are present, approximately 88% being singletons, with the ten largest covering approximately 1.5%. Source: peripheral blood, taken in a trial of Ad26.COV2.S vaccine versus placebo. The receptors shown here come from a person aged 18-65 years who received the Ad26.COV2.S COVID-19 vaccine or a placebo.

J is TRBJ2-2 and V is TRBV7-2; D tentatively fits TRBD1 or TRBD2 (7 bases each). Germline CDR1 and CDR2: SGHTA and FQGNSA. The CDR3 is 16 residues long. V lost 5 bases and J 4 bases, leaving 17 bases between the germline ends. The chain's CDR3 is CASSPRGRGGTGELFF. CDR3 nucleotides: TGTGCCAGCAGCCCCAGGGGGAGGGGAGGCACCGGGGAGCTGTTTTTT.

This clone was detected once. The J gene is TRBJ2-7, the V gene TRBV5-6, with TRBD2 as a possible D gene (5 bases). This CDR3 is 14 amino acids long. Trimming pared 7 bases from V and 1 base from J, leaving 15 bases between. CDR1 SGHDT and CDR2 YYEEEE come from the germline V gene. As DNA, the CDR3 is TGTGCCAGCTTCTCGGGGTACGGATCCTACGAGCAGTACTTC. This translates into CASFSGYGSYEQYF.

The V gene is TRBV2, the J gene TRBJ2-3, with D possibly matching TRBD1 (5 bases). Between the trimmed V and J ends, which lost 7 bases and 0 bases, there was a span of 11 bases. The germline gives CDR1 SNHLY, CDR2 FYNNEI. The CDR3 is 14 amino acids. CDR3 sequence reads: CASMQTASTDTQYF. CDR3 nucleotide sequence: TGTGCCAGCATGCAGACAGCTAGCACAGATACGCAGTATTTT.

The rearrangement links TRBV7-3 to TRBJ2-1, with 7 bases lining up with TRBD2. The CDR3 sequence is 15 residues long. Germline CDR1 and CDR2: SGHTA and FQGTGA. The ends lost 2 bases at V and 5 bases at J; junction bases unmatched: 6. This CDR3 reads CASSLGQGGNNEQFF. Written as DNA, the CDR3 is TGTGCCAGCAGCTTAGGGCAGGGAGGGAACAATGAGCAGTTCTTC.

The chain has TRBV2 and TRBJ2-2, with TRBD1 as a possible D gene (6 bases). The CDR3 spans 17 residues. The germline V gene encodes CDR1 SNHLY and CDR2 FYNNEI. Trimming removed 6 bases at V and 2 bases at J, with 19 bases between. The CDR3 DNA follows: TGTGCCAGCAGCAAAGACCCGACAGGTCCCAACACCGGGGAGCTGTTTTTT. Translation: CASSKDPTGPNTGELFF.